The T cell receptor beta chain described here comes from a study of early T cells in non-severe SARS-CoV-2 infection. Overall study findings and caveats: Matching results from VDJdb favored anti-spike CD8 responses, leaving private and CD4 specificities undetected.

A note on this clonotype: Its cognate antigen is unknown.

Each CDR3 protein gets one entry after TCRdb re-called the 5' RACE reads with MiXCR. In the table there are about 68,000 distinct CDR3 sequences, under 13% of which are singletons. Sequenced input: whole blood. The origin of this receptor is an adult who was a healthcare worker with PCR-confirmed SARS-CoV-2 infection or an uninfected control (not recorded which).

The CDR3 here is CASSPPTVTEQYF. DNA for the CDR3: TGTGCCAGCAGTCCCCCGACCGTCACCGAGCAGTACTTC. The chain joins TRBV28 to TRBJ2-7; unclear D gene. The V end was cut by 5 bases, the J end by 6 bases, with 14 bases between. The germline V gene has CDR1 MDHEN and CDR2 SYDVKM. This CDR3 spans 13 amino acids.